Listed below are T cell receptor beta chains from one sample, sequenced in a study of T-cell reconstitution after alpha-beta-depleted transplantation in children. TCRdb re-derived calls from the PCR reads in MiXCR, one entry per CDR3 protein. The sample contains about 980,000 distinct CDR3 sequences, about 26% of which appear only once. Material: PBMCs, mostly from graft donor cells, obtained 360 days after TCRalphabeta/CD19-depleted stem cell transplant. The origin of the receptors is a boy less than two years old who had a stem cell transplant for SCID, so the T cells may come from the graft donor. Each CDR3 is given with its conserved first and last residue. A D gene is named only where the DNA matches it firmly. The size of a clone is reported for some rows only, either as once, few or many, or as a class for expanded clones.

TRBD2	14	-	TRBV6-1	TRBJ2-7	TGTGCCAGCAGTGAAGCGCGGGGGGCCTACGAGCAGTACTTC	CASSEARGAYEQYF
-	16	few	TRBV5-1	TRBJ2-1	TGCGCCAGCAGCCCCTACTCAGCCACGGACTTTGATGAGCAGTTCTTC	CASSPYSATDFDEQFF
TRBD1	16	-	TRBV12-3/TRBV12-4	TRBJ1-5	TGTGCCAGCGCTTACAGGGGGCGCGAAGGCGATCAGCCCCAGCATTTT	CASAYRGREGDQPQHF
-	15	-	TRBV12-3/TRBV12-4	TRBJ2-5	TGTGCCAGCAGACCCCCGACAGGTCACCAAGAGACCCAGTACTTC	CASRPPTGHQETQYF
-	13	-	TRBV20-1	TRBJ1-4	TGCAGTGCTAGACATATGGGGAATGAAAAACTGTTTTTT	CSARHMGNEKLFF
-	14	few	TRBV28	TRBJ2-5	TGTGCCAGCAGTAGCGGGCTGCACCAAGAGACCCAGTACTTC	CASSSGLHQETQYF
TRBD2	17	few	TRBV7-2	TRBJ2-1	TGTGCCAGCAGCAAACCGGGACTAGCGGGGGGATACCCAGAGCAGTTCTTC	CASSKPGLAGGYPEQFF
TRBD1	15	few	TRBV7-6	TRBJ2-7	TGTGCCAGCAGCCAGGGACAGGGTAGCTCCTACGAGCAGTACTTC	CASSQGQGSSYEQYF
TRBD2	14	-	TRBV20-1	TRBJ2-5	TGCAGTGCCCGGGGGGGGGTAGGATCTGGGACCCAGTACTTC	CSARGGVGSGTQYF
-	15	-	TRBV4-1	TRBJ2-6	TGCGCCAGCAGTCGGGTGCTCTCTGGGGCCAACGTCCTGACTTTC	CASSRVLSGANVLTF
-	12	-	TRBV2	TRBJ2-1	TGTGCCACTGTTTTTTTGTCGTATGAGCAGTTCTTC	CATVFLSYEQFF
-	14	-	TRBV27	TRBJ2-1	TGTGCCAGCAGGCCGGGACCGTACTACAATGAGCAGTTCTTC	CASRPGPYYNEQFF
-	16	-	TRBV20-1	TRBJ2-7	TGCAGTGCTAGAGATAGGTTCGGGACGCTACCCTACGAGCAGTACTTC	CSARDRFGTLPYEQYF
-	16	-	TRBV3-1	TRBJ2-6	TGTGCCAGCAGCCCCCAAGCCCGGGCTGGGGCCAACGTCCTGACTTTC	CASSPQARAGANVLTF
TRBD1	14	-	TRBV6-1	TRBJ1-2	TGTGCCAGCCGAGACAGGGTATCTAACTATGGCTACACCTTC	CASRDRVSNYGYTF
TRBD2	13	-	TRBV7-3	TRBJ2-3	TGTGCCAGCAGCTTAAGCGGGAGGGGTACGCAGTATTTT	CASSLSGRGTQYF
TRBD2	15	few	TRBV20-1	TRBJ2-3	TGCAGTGCTAGAAGGGGGGGACTAGTCACAGGCACGCAGTATTTT	CSARRGGLVTGTQYF
-	13	-	TRBV12-3/TRBV12-4	TRBJ1-1	TGTGCCAGCAGTTTAGACAGGGCCCCTGAAGCTTTCTTT	CASSLDRAPEAFF
-	15	-	TRBV5-5	TRBJ2-1	TGTGCCAGCAGCGGACCCCCGAGCTCCTACAATGAGCAGTTCTTC	CASSGPPSSYNEQFF
-	14	few	TRBV28	TRBJ2-7	TGTGCCAGCACCGAAGCGAAGAGGGGCTACGAGCAGTACTTC	CASTEAKRGYEQYF
-	15	few	TRBV5-6	TRBJ2-1	TGTGCCAGCAGCTTGAGGGCCGGGGTCTACAATGAGCAGTTCTTC	CASSLRAGVYNEQFF
-	15	-	TRBV4-1	TRBJ2-7	TGCGCCAGCAGCCAAGAGATGAAGGGGGCCTACGAGCAGTACTTC	CASSQEMKGAYEQYF